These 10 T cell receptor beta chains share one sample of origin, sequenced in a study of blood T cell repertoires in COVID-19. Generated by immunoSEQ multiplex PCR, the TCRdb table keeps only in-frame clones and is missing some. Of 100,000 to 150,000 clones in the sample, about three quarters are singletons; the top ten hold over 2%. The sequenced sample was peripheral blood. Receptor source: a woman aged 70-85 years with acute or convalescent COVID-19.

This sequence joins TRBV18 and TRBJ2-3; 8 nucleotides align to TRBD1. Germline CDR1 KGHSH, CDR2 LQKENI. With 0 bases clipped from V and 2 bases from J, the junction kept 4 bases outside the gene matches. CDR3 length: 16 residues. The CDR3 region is CASSPPTGALTDTQYF. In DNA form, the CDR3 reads TGTGCCAGCTCACCACCGACAGGGGCCCTCACAGATACGCAGTATTTT.

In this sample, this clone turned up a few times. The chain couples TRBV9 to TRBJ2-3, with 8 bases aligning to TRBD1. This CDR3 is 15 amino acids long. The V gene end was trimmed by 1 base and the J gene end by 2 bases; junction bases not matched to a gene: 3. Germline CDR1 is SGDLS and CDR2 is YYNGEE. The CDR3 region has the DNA TGTGCCAGCAGCGTAAGGACAGGGAACACAGATACGCAGTATTTT. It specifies CASSVRTGNTDTQYF.

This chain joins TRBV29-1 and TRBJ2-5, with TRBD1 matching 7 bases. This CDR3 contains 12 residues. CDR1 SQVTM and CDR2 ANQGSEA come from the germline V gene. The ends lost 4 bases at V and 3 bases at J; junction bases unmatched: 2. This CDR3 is CSVGTGEETQYF. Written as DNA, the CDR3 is TGCAGCGTTGGCACAGGGGAAGAGACCCAGTACTTC.

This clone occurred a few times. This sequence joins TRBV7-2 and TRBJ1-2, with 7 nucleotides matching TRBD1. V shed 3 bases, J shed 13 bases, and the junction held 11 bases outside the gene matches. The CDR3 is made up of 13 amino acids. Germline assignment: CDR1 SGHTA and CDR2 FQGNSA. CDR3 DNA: TGTGCCAGCAGCTTCTCGACAGGGCCCCTAGTCACCTTC. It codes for CASSFSTGPLVTF.

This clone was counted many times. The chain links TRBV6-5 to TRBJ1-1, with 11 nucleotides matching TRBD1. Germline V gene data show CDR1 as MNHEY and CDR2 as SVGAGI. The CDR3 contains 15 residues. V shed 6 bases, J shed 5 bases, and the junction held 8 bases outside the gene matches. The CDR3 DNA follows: TGTGCCAGCAGCCTCGGGACAGGGGGTCGAACTGAAGCTTTCTTT. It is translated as CASSLGTGGRTEAFF.

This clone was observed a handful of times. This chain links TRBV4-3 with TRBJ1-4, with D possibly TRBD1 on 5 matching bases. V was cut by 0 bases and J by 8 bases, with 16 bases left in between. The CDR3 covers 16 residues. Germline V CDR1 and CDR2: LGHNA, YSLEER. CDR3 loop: CASSQEGQGPREKLFF. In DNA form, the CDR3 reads TGCGCCAGCAGCCAAGAGGGTCAGGGCCCTAGGGAAAAACTGTTTTTT.

The CDR3 DNA sequence: TGTGCCAGCAGTTCTCACTCGACAGGGGGGAATAATTCACCCCTCCACTTT. Translated, it gives CASSSHSTGGNNSPLHF. The chain combines TRBV28 with TRBJ1-6; TRBD1 aligns across 9 bases. In germline, CDR1 is MDHEN, CDR2 SYDVKM. This CDR3 comprises 17 residues. V shed 4 bases and J 5 bases; nucleotides not matched to a gene: 9.

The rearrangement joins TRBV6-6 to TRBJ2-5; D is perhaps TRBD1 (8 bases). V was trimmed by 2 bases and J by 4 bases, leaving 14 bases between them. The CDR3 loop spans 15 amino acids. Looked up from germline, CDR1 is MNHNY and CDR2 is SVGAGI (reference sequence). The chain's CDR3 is CASSYPGGGGETQYF. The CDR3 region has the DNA TGTGCCAGCAGTTACCCAGGGGGCGGGGGAGAGACCCAGTACTTC.

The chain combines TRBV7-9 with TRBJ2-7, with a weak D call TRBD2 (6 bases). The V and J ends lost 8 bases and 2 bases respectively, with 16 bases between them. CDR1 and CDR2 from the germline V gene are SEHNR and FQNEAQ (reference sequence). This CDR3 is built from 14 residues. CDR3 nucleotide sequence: TGTGCCAGCGTAGCGGATGGACACACCTACGAGCAGTACTTC. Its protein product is CASVADGHTYEQYF.

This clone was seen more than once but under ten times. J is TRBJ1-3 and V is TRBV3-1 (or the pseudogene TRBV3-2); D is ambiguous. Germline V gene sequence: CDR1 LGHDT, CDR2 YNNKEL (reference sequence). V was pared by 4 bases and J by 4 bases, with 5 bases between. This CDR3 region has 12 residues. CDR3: CASSPFGNTIYF. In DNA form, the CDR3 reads TGTGCCAGCAGCCCTTTCGGAAACACCATATATTTT.